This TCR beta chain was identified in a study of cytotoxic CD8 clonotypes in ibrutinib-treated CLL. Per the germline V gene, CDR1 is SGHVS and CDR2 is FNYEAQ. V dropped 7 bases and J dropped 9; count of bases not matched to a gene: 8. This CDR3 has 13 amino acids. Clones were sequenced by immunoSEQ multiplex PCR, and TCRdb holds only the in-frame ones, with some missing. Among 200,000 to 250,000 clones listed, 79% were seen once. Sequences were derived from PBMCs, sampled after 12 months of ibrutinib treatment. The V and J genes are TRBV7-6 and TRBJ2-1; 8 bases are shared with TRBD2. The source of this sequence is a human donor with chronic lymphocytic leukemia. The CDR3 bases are TGTGCCAGCACCGTCCGGCTAGCGGGTGAGCAGTTCTTC. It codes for CASTVRLAGEQFF.